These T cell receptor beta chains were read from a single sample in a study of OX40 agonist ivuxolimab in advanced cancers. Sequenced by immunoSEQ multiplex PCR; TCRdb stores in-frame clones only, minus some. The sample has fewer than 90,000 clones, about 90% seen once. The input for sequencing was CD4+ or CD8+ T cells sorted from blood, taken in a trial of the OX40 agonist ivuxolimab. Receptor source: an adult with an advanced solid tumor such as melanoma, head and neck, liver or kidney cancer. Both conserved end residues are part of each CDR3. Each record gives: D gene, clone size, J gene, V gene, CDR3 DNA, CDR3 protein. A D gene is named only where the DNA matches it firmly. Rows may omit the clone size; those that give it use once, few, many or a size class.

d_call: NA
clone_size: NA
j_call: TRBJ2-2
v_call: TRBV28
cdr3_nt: TGTGCCAGCAGTACCACCGGGGAGCTGTTTTTT
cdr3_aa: CASSTTGELFF

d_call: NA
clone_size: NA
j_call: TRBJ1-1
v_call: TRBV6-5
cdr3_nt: TGTGCCAGCAGTACTTTCCCTGTGAACACTGAAGCTTTCTTT
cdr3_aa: CASSTFPVNTEAFF

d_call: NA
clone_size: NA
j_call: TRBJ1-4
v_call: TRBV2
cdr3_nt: TGTGCCAGCAGGGGGCTAGTAAGTGAAAAACTGTTTTTT
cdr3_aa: CASRGLVSEKLFF

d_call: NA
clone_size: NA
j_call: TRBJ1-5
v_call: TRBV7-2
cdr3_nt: TGTGCCAGCAGCTTAGAACACCTAGGCAATCAGCCCCAGCATTTT
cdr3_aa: CASSLEHLGNQPQHF

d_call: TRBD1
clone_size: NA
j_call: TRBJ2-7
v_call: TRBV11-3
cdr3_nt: TGTGCCAGCAGCTTTCGGCAGGGGGATCTCTACGAGCAGTACTTC
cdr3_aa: CASSFRQGDLYEQYF

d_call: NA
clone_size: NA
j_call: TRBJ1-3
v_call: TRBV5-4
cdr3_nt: TGTGCCAGCAGCTTGGCCTCCCCGACCCAGAACACCATATATTTT
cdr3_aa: CASSLASPTQNTIYF

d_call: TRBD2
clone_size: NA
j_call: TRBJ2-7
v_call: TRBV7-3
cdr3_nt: TGTGCCAGCCTCCGTGTCGGGGACACAAGGCGGGAGGGCCAATTTCAGCAGTACTTC
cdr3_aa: CASLRVGDTRREGQFQQYF

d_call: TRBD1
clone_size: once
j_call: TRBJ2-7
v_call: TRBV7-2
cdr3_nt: TGTGCCAGCAGCTCGAGACAGGGATTCTACGAGCAGTACTTC
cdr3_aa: CASSSRQGFYEQYF

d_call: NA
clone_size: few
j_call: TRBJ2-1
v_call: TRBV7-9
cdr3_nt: TGTGCCAGCGCAGCCGGTATACGCTACAATGAGCAGTTCTTC
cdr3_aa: CASAAGIRYNEQFF

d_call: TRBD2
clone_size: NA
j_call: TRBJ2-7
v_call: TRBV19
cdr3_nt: TGTGCCAGTAGTACTAGCGGAGTTTACGAGCAGTACTTC
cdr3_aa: CASSTSGVYEQYF

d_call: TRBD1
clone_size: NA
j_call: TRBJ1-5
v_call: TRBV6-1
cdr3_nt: TGTGCCAGCAGAAGGACAGGGGAAAGCAATCAGCCCCAGCATTTT
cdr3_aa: CASRRTGESNQPQHF

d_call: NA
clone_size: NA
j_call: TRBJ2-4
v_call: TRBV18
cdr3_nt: TGTGCCAGCTCGCCCAACCCCTTAGAGCAACGGTCAGCCAAAAACATTCAGTACTTC
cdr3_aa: CASSPNPLEQRSAKNIQYF

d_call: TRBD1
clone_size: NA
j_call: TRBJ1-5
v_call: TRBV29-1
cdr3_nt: TGCAGCGTTCAAGGACAGGGTGGCCAGCCCCAGCATTTT
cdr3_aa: CSVQGQGGQPQHF

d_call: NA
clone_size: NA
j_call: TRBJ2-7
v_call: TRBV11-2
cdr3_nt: TGTGCCAGCAGCTTAGATCGTGGGACCTACGAGCAGTACTTC
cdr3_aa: CASSLDRGTYEQYF

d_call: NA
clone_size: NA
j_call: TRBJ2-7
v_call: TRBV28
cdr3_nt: TGTGCCAGCAGTTCATCGGTCGGCCGGGACGGGTCCTACGAGCAGTACTTC
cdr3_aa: CASSSSVGRDGSYEQYF

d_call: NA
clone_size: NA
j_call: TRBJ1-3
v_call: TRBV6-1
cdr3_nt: TGTGCCAGCAGTGAAGCGGGGAGGGTAATCTCTGGAAACACCATATATTTT
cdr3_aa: CASSEAGRVISGNTIYF

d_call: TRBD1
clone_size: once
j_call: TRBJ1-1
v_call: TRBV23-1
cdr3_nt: TGCGCCAGCACCGATCTAGTCCCGGGACAGGGGGGGGACACTGAAGCTTTCTTT
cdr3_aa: CASTDLVPGQGGDTEAFF

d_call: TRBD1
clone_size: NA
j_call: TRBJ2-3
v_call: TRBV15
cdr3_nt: TGTGCCACCAGCATCGACAGGGGGCGCGCAGATACGCAGTATTTT
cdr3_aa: CATSIDRGRADTQYF

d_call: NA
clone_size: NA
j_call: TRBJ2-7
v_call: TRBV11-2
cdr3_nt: TGTGCCAGCAGCGCGCCTGTCCACGAGCAGTACTTC
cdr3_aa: CASSAPVHEQYF

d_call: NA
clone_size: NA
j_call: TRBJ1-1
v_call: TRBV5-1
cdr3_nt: TGCGCCAGCAGCCCTGGAATGAGCACTGAAGCTTTCTTT
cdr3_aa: CASSPGMSTEAFF

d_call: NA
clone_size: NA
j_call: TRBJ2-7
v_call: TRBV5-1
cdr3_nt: TGCGCCAGCAGCCCCGGGCAGGCCCCCCACGAGCAGTACTTC
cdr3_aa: CASSPGQAPHEQYF

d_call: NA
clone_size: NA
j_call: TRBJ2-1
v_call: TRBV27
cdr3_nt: TGTGCCAGCAGCCGACTGGGTGAGCAGTTCTTC
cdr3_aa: CASSRLGEQFF

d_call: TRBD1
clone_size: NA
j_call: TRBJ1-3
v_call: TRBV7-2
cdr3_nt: TGTGCCAGCAGCCCGGGGGGACAGGGTGGAAACACCATATATTTT
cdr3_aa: CASSPGGQGGNTIYF

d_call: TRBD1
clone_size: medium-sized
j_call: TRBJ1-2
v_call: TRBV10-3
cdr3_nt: TGTGCCATCAGGGGACAGGGGGACTATGGCTACACCTTC
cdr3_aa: CAIRGQGDYGYTF

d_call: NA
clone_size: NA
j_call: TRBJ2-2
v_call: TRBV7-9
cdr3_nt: TGTGCCAGCTCGCCTCGGGCCGGGGAGCTGTTTTTT
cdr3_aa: CASSPRAGELFF

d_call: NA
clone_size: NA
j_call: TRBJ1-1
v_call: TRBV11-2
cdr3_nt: TGTGCCAGCAGCTTATCAGGAGGGAACACTGAAGCTTTCTTT
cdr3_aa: CASSLSGGNTEAFF

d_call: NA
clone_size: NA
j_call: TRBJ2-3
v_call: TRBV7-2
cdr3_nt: TGTGCCAGCAGCTTACGGGCACAGGGCTCAGATACGCAGTATTTT
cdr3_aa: CASSLRAQGSDTQYF

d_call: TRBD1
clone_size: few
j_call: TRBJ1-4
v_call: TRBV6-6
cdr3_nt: TGTGCCAGCAGTTCGGGACAGGGGGCGCCCCTCCGTTTT
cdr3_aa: CASSSGQGAPLRF

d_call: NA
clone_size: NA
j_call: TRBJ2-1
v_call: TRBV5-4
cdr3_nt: TGTGCCAGCAGCTTGACGCAGGGGTCCCACAATGAGCAGTTCTTC
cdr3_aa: CASSLTQGSHNEQFF

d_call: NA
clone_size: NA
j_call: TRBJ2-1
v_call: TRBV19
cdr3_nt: TGTGCCAGTAGTTCCATCACGGGTGAGCAGTTCTTC
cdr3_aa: CASSSITGEQFF

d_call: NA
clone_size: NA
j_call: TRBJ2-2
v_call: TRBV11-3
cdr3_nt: TGTGCCAGCAGCTTAGGTCCGGGAGGGGGCGTGACCGGGGAGCTGTTTTTT
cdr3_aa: CASSLGPGGGVTGELFF

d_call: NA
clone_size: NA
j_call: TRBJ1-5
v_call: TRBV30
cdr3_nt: TGTGCCTGGAGTGGGACTAATCAGCCCCAGCATTTT
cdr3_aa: CAWSGTNQPQHF

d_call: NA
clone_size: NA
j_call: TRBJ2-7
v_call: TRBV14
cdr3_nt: TGTGCCAGCAGTCGACTTGGGTCCTACGAGCAGTACTTC
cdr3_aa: CASSRLGSYEQYF

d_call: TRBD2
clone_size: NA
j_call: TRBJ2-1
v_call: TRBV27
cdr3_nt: TGTGCCAGCAGTTTCCTAGCGGGGACCCCTGAGCAGTTCTTC
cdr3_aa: CASSFLAGTPEQFF

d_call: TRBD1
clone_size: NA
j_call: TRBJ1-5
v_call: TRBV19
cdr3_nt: TGTGCCAGTAGCCGACAGGGGTTGGGCAATCAGCCCCAGCATTTT
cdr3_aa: CASSRQGLGNQPQHF

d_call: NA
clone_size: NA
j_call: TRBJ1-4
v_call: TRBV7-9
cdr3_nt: TGTGCCAGCAGCCCCGCCGAAGCAGCTAATGAAAAACTGTTTTTT
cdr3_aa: CASSPAEAANEKLFF

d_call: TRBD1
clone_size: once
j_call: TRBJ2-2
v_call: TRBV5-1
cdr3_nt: TGCGCCAGCAGCTTGCTCAGGGACAGCTACGGCGGGGAGCTGTTTTTT
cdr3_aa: CASSLLRDSYGGELFF

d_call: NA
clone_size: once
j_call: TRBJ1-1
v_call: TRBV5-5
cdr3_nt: TGTGCCAGCAGCTTGTTGATAGAGAACACTGAAGCTTTCTTT
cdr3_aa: CASSLLIENTEAFF

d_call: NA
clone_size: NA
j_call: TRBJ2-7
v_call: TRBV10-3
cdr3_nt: TGTGCCATCAGCCCTGCCCTCCCCGTAGCCACCTACGAGCAGTACTTC
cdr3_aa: CAISPALPVATYEQYF

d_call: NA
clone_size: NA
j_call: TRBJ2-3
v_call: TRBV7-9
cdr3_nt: TGTGCCAGCAGCCCTAGGTGGGGATCGGATACGCAGTATTTT
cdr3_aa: CASSPRWGSDTQYF

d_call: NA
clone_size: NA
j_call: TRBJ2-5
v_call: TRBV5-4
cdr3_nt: TGTGCCAGCAGCTTGGAAGAGACCCAGTACTTC
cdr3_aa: CASSLEETQYF

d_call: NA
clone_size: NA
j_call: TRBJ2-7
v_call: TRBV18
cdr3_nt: TGTGCCAGCTCACCACATGAGGCCGGCGAGCAGTACTTC
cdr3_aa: CASSPHEAGEQYF

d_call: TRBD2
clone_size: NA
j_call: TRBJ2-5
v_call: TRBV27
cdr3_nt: TGTGCCAGCAGTCCTCGACTAGCGGGAGGGCGGGAGACCCAGTACTTC
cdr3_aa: CASSPRLAGGRETQYF

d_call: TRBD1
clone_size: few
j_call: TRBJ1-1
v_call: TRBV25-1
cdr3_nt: TGTGCCAGCAGTGAAAGCAATACAGGGGCGATGAACACTGAAGCTTTCTTT
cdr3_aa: CASSESNTGAMNTEAFF

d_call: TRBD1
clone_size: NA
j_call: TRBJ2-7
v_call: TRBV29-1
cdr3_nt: TGCAGCGCTCGAATCGGGACAGGGGTCGGGGAGCAGTACTTC
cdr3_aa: CSARIGTGVGEQYF

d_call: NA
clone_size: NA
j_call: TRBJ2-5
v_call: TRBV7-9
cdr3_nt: TGTGCCAGCAGCTTAGGGCTCAGAGAGACCCAGTACTTC
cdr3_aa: CASSLGLRETQYF

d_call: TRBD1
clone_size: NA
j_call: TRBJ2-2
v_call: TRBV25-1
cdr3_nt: TGTGCCAGCAGTGCTTCCGTGGGACAGTGGGGTTCCGGGGAGCTGTTTTTT
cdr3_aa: CASSASVGQWGSGELFF

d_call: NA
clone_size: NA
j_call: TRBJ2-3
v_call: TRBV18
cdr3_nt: TGTGCCAGCTCGGCGACGGGCAGTCTGCATCCAGATACGCAGTATTTT
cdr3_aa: CASSATGSLHPDTQYF

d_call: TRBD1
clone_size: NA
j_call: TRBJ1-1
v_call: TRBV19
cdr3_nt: TGTGCCAGTAGTGCTCAGGGGGCCCCACCCGTGAACACTGAAGCTTTCTTT
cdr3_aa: CASSAQGAPPVNTEAFF

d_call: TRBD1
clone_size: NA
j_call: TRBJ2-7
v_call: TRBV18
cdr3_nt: TGTGCCAGCTCACTAGGACAGGGGCCATCCTACGAGCAGTACTTC
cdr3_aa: CASSLGQGPSYEQYF

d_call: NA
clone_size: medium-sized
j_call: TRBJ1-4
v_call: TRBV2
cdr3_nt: TGTGCCAGCAAGTGGAGCCGGGATGAAAAACTGTTTTTT
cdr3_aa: CASKWSRDEKLFF